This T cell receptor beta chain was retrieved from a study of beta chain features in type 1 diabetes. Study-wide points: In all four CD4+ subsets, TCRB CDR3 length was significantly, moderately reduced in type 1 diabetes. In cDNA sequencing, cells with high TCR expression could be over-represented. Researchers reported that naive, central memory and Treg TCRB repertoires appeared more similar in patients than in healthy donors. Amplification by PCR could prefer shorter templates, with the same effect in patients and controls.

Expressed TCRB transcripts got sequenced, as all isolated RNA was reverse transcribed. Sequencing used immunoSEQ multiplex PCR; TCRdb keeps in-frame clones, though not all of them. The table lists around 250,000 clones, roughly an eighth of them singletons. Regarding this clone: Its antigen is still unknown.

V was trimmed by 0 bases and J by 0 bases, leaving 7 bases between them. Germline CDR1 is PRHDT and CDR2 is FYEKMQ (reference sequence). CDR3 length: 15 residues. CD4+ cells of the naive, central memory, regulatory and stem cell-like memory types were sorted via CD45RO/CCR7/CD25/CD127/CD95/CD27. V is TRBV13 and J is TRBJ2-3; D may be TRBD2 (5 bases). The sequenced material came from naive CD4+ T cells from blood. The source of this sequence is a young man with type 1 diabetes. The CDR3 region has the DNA TGTGCCAGCAGCTTAGGGCTAGCCAGCACAGATACGCAGTATTTT. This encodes CASSLGLASTDTQYF. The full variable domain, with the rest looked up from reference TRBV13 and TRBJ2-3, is AAGVIQSPRHLIKEKRETATLKCYPIPRHDTVYWYQQGPGQDPQFLISFYEKMQSDKGSIPDRFSAQQFSDYHSELNMSSLELGDSALYFCASSLGLASTDTQYFGPGTRLTVL.